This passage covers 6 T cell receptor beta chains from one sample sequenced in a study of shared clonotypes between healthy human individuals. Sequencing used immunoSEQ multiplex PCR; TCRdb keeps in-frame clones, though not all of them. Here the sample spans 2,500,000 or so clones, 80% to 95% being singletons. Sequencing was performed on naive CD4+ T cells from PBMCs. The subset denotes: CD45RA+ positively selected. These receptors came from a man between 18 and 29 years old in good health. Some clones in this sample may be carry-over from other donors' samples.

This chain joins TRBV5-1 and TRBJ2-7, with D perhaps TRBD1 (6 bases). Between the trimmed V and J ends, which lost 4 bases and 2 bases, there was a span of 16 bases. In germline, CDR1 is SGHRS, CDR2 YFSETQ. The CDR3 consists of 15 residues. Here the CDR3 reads CASSQSHEGAYEQYF. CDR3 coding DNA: TGCGCCAGCAGCCAAAGCCACGAGGGGGCCTACGAGCAGTACTTC. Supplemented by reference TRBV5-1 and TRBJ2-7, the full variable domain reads KAGVTQTPRYLIKTRGQQVTLSCSPISGHRSVSWYQQTPGQGLQFLFEYFSETQRNKGNFPGRFSGRQFSNSRSEMNVSTLELGDSALYLCASSQSHEGAYEQYFGPGTRLTVT.

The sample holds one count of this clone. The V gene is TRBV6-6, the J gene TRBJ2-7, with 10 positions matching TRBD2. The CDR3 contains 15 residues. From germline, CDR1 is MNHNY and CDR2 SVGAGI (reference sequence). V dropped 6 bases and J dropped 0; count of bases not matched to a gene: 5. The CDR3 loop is CASSYSGRYSYEQYF. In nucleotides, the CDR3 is TGTGCCAGCAGCTATAGCGGGAGGTACTCCTACGAGCAGTACTTC.

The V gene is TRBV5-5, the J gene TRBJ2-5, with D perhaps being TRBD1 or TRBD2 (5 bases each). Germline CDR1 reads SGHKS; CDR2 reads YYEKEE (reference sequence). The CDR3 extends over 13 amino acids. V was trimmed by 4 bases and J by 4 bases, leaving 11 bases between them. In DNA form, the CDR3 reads TGTGCCAGCAGCGAGGGACGCCCAGAGACCCAGTACTTC. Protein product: CASSEGRPETQYF.

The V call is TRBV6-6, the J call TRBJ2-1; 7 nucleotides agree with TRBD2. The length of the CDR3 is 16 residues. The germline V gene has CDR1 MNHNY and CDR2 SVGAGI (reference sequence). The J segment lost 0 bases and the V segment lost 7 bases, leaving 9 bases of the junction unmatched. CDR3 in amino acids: CASNPSGMSSYNEQFF. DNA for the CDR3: TGTGCCAGCAATCCCAGCGGGATGAGCTCCTACAATGAGCAGTTCTTC.

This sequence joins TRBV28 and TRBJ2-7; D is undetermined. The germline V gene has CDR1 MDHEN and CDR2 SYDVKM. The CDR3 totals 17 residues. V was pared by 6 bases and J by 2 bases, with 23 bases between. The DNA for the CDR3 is TGTGCCAGCAGCTCCTTGGGTGGGTCTAACCCCCCCTACGAGCAGTACTTC. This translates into CASSSLGGSNPPYEQYF.

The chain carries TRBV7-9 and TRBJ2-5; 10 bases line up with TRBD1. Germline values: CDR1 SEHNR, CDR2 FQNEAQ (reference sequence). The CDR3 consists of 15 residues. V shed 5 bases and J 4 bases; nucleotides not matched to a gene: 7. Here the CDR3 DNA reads TGTGCCAGCAGCCCTACTGGGACAGGGGCAGAGACCCAGTACTTC. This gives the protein CASSPTGTGAETQYF.